This record looks at one T cell receptor (beta chain) sequence and its context. The antigen remains unidentified. The CDR3 has 13 amino acids. Per the germline V gene, CDR1 is SGHVS and CDR2 is FQNEAQ. V was pared by 0 bases and J by 7 bases, with 8 bases between. Expressed TCRB transcripts were sequenced because the entire RNA isolate underwent reverse transcription. The method was immunoSEQ multiplex PCR; TCRdb's version includes in-frame clones alone and lacks a portion of them. Among about 900,000 clones listed, 17% were seen once. This entry belongs to a study of beta chain features in type 1 diabetes. Study background: Age and gender were similar between patients and healthy donors, as were cell yields. The study's findings and limits: Moderately but significantly shorter TCRB CDR3s were found in Type 1 diabetes patients in all four CD4+ subsets. VDJ junctions sequenced from type 1 diabetes patients showed fewer insertions and more deletions.

This chain connects TRBV7-8 to TRBJ2-3, with D uncertain. Sequenced input: naive CD4+ T cells from blood. The source of this sequence is a woman between 18 and 30 years old in good health. The CDR3 loop is CASSLALYNTQYF. Here the CDR3 DNA reads TGTGCCAGCAGCTTAGCCCTCTATAATACGCAGTATTTT.